The rows below give T cell receptor beta chains drawn from one sample of a study of identical twins. TCRdb independently ran MiXCR on the 5' RACE reads; one entry per CDR3 protein. The repertoire has 1.5 million to 2 million distinct CDR3 sequences, under 35% of them found once; the top ten carry about 0.27%. The source material was cord blood. The origin of the receptors is a newborn girl in good health. Both conserved end residues are part of each CDR3. The D gene is left open where the match is weak. For some rows the clone size is stated as once, few or many, or as a class when expanded; others skip it.

TRBV5-1,.,16,.,TRBJ2-2,CASSLRETTNTGELFF,TGCGCCAGCAGCTTAAGGGAGACCACGAACACCGGGGAGCTGTTTTTT
TRBV5-1,.,13,.,TRBJ2-7,CASSFSRNYEQYF,TGCGCCAGCAGCTTTTCCCGAAACTACGAGCAGTACTTC
TRBV10-2,.,16,TRBD2,TRBJ2-2,CASILYSGVNTGELFF,TGCGCCAGCATCCTTTATAGCGGGGTAAACACCGGGGAGCTGTTTTTT
TRBV5-1,.,15,.,TRBJ1-2,CASSLVTGTNYGYTF,TGCGCCAGCAGCTTGGTAACAGGGACTAACTATGGCTACACCTTC
TRBV29-1,many,12,.,TRBJ2-3,CSVGDSTDTQYF,TGCAGCGTCGGGGACAGCACAGATACGCAGTATTTT
TRBV7-6,few,14,.,TRBJ2-7,CASSPGSVSYEQYF,TGTGCCAGCAGCCCAGGGTCCGTATCCTACGAGCAGTACTTC
TRBV9,few,14,.,TRBJ1-2,CASSGRRGPYGYTF,TGTGCCAGCAGCGGCCGTCGGGGCCCCTATGGCTACACCTTC
TRBV18,.,8,.,TRBJ1-2,CASFSYTF,TGTGCCAGCTTTAGCTACACCTTC
TRBV20-1,.,15,TRBD2,TRBJ2-7,CSASGTSGGIYEQYF,TGCAGTGCTAGTGGGACTAGCGGGGGGATCTACGAGCAGTACTTC
TRBV20-1,.,14,TRBD2,TRBJ2-7,CSARVGGRVYEQYF,TGCAGTGCTAGAGTTGGCGGGAGGGTCTACGAGCAGTACTTC
TRBV5-6,.,15,.,TRBJ1-1,CASSFLTGRGTEAFF,TGTGCCAGCAGCTTTCTCACAGGGAGAGGCACTGAAGCTTTCTTT
TRBV6-6,.,14,.,TRBJ1-5,CASSYVGGTQPQHF,TGTGCCAGCAGTTACGTCGGAGGGACTCAGCCCCAGCATTTT
TRBV29-1,.,13,.,TRBJ2-5,CSVEQGILETQYF,TGCAGCGTTGAACAGGGGATCCTGGAGACCCAGTACTTC
TRBV29-1,.,15,.,TRBJ2-1,CSVEARASRYNERFF,TGCAGCGTTGAGGCACGGGCCTCTCGGTACAATGAGCGGTTCTTC
TRBV20-1,.,15,TRBD2,TRBJ2-1,CSARSSGGVLGEQFF,TGCAGTGCTAGATCAAGCGGGGGGGTCCTTGGAGAGCAGTTCTTC
TRBV12-3/TRBV12-4,many,14,.,TRBJ1-2,CASSYSGSPYGYTF,TGTGCCAGCAGTTATAGCGGCTCCCCCTATGGCTACACCTTC
TRBV24-1,.,16,TRBD2,TRBJ2-1,CASNPLSGTDGNEQFF,TGTGCCAGCAACCCCCTTAGCGGGACCGATGGGAATGAGCAGTTCTTC
TRBV29-1,few,12,.,TRBJ2-1,CSVAGQVNEQFF,TGCAGCGTTGCCGGCCAGGTCAATGAGCAGTTCTTC
TRBV27,.,16,TRBD2,TRBJ2-1,CASSPWTSGGEGEQFF,TGTGCCAGCAGTCCCTGGACTAGCGGGGGGGAAGGTGAGCAGTTCTTC
TRBV12-3/TRBV12-4,once,13,.,TRBJ2-3,CASSLTTADTQYF,TGTGCCAGCAGCCTGACTACCGCAGATACGCAGTATTTT
TRBV20-1,once,13,TRBD1,TRBJ1-1,CSARGWTGPEAFF,TGCAGTGCTAGGGGTTGGACAGGACCCGAAGCTTTCTTT
TRBV6-5,.,15,TRBD2,TRBJ2-3,CASSYFAGGGDTQYF,TGTGCCAGCAGTTACTTCGCGGGAGGGGGAGATACGCAGTATTTT
TRBV5-1,few,16,.,TRBJ2-3,CASSPAASIWADTQYF,TGCGCCAGCAGCCCGGCGGCGTCTATTTGGGCAGATACGCAGTATTTT
TRBV20-1,.,15,.,TRBJ1-5,CSARDLRGGNQPQHF,TGCAGTGCTAGAGATCTTAGGGGAGGCAATCAGCCCCAGCATTTT
TRBV27,.,13,.,TRBJ1-2,CASSSGGRHGYTF,TGTGCCAGCAGTTCGGGGGGGAGACATGGCTACACCTTC
TRBV28,.,17,TRBD2,TRBJ2-3,CASSLKRGWGSTDAQYF,TGTGCCAGCAGTCTCAAGCGGGGGTGGGGGTCCACAGATGCGCAGTATTTT
TRBV5-1,many,16,.,TRBJ2-4,CASSLESGLAKNIQYF,TGCGCCAGCAGCTTGGAGTCGGGTTTGGCCAAAAACATTCAGTACTTC
TRBV20-1,few,14,TRBD1,TRBJ1-5,CSAIRTGTRQPQHF,TGCAGTGCTATTCGGACAGGGACCAGGCAGCCCCAGCATTTT
TRBV29-1,many,13,.,TRBJ1-2,CSVVGVGNYGYTF,TGCAGCGTTGTCGGTGTGGGTAACTATGGCTACACCTTC
TRBV20-1,few,13,TRBD1,TRBJ1-2,CSARDEPGQGYTF,TGCAGTGCTAGAGATGAACCGGGACAGGGCTACACCTTC
TRBV20-1,.,13,.,TRBJ1-5,CSARSGGAQPQHF,TGCAGTGCTAGATCCGGGGGCGCTCAGCCCCAGCATTTT
TRBV3-1,.,16,TRBD2,TRBJ2-3,CASSQLAGVRGDTQYF,TGTGCCAGCAGCCAACTAGCGGGGGTACGGGGAGATACGCAGTATTTT
TRBV21-1,.,16,.,TRBJ2-1,CASGKETTSAYNEQFF,TGTGCCAGCGGCAAAGAGACGACTAGCGCCTACAATGAGCAGTTCTTC
TRBV20-1,.,13,.,TRBJ2-3,CSARPTDTDTQYF,TGCAGTGCTAGGCCGACTGATACAGATACGCAGTATTTT
TRBV3-1,.,15,TRBD1,TRBJ1-2,CASSQGTGTGYGYTF,TGTGCCAGCAGCCAAGGGACAGGGACAGGGTATGGCTACACCTTC
TRBV5-1,.,14,.,TRBJ1-4,CASSLTGLYEKLFF,TGCGCCAGCAGCTTGACAGGGTTATACGAAAAACTGTTTTTT
TRBV12-3/TRBV12-4,.,14,.,TRBJ1-2,CASSLVRVPYGYTF,TGTGCCAGCAGTTTGGTCAGGGTCCCCTATGGCTACACCTTC
TRBV5-4,.,14,.,TRBJ2-5,CASSLGSMQETQYF,TGTGCCAGCAGCTTGGGGAGTATGCAAGAGACCCAGTACTTC
TRBV12-3/TRBV12-4,few,13,.,TRBJ2-3,CASRTATTDTQYF,TGTGCCAGCAGGACGGCTACCACAGATACGCAGTATTTT
TRBV7-2,few,14,.,TRBJ2-7,CASSPAGPSYEQYF,TGTGCCAGCAGCCCCGCAGGACCTTCCTACGAGCAGTACTTC
TRBV11-2,.,15,.,TRBJ2-7,CASSLVWVNTYEQYF,TGTGCCAGCAGCTTAGTATGGGTCAACACCTACGAGCAGTACTTC
TRBV7-9,.,15,.,TRBJ1-5,CASSLSWGGNQPQHF,TGTGCCAGCAGCTTAAGCTGGGGAGGAAATCAGCCCCAGCATTTT
TRBV5-1,many,13,.,TRBJ1-1,CASSFGQNTEAFF,TGTGCCAGCAGCTTTGGACAGAACACTGAAGCTTTCTTT
TRBV5-5,few,13,.,TRBJ1-2,CASSYTGPYGYTF,TGTGCCAGCAGCTATACAGGCCCCTATGGCTACACCTTC
TRBV4-1,many,13,.,TRBJ2-3,CASSQAGIDTQYF,TGCGCCAGCAGCCAAGCGGGGATAGATACGCAGTATTTT
TRBV7-2,.,16,TRBD2,TRBJ2-5,CASSNRTTSGKETQYF,TGTGCCAGCAGCAACCGAACGACTAGCGGGAAAGAGACCCAGTACTTC
TRBV6-2/TRBV6-3,few,16,TRBD2,TRBJ2-1,CASTETSGSSYNEQFF,TGTGCCAGCACCGAGACTAGCGGGAGCTCCTACAATGAGCAGTTCTTC
TRBV20-1,few,18,TRBD2,TRBJ2-3,CSARDWPAGAFLGDTQYF,TGCAGTGCTAGAGATTGGCCAGCGGGGGCATTTTTAGGAGATACGCAGTATTTT
TRBV7-9,once,15,.,TRBJ2-2,CASSQDGPPTGELFF,TGTGCCAGCAGTCAAGACGGGCCCCCCACCGGGGAGCTGTTTTTT
TRBV20-1,.,16,TRBD1,TRBJ1-4,CSAGRTGTGQNEKLFF,TGCAGTGCTGGAAGAACCGGGACAGGGCAAAATGAAAAACTGTTTTTT
TRBV29-1,.,11,.,TRBJ2-5,CSVGSGETQYF,TGCAGCGTTGGGAGCGGGGAGACCCAGTACTTC
TRBV10-3,few,14,.,TRBJ2-1,CAIRDDLSYNEQFF,TGTGCCATCAGGGACGACCTATCCTACAATGAGCAGTTCTTC
TRBV11-2,.,14,.,TRBJ1-1,CASSLCRQNTEAFF,TGTGCCAGCAGCTTATGTCGTCAGAACACTGAAGCTTTCTTT
TRBV6-6,.,14,TRBD1,TRBJ2-7,CASSYVGQVREQYF,TGTGCCAGCAGTTACGTGGGACAGGTTCGCGAGCAGTACTTC
TRBV5-1,.,19,TRBD1,TRBJ2-1,CASSFRTLPTGAQANEQFF,TGCGCCAGCAGCTTTAGGACCCTCCCTACAGGGGCCCAGGCCAATGAGCAGTTCTTC
TRBV27,few,15,TRBD2,TRBJ2-3,CASSWRGGVGDTQYF,TGTGCCAGCAGTTGGCGGGGGGGAGTGGGAGATACGCAGTATTTT
TRBV6-1,.,19,TRBD2,TRBJ2-1,CASSGPGTSGGSSYNGQFF,TGTGCCAGCAGTGGACCCGGGACTAGCGGGGGGAGCTCCTACAATGGGCAGTTCTTC
TRBV9,few,16,.,TRBJ2-1,CASSVGGGRYKNEQFF,TGTGCCAGCAGCGTAGGGGGGGGGCGGTACAAAAATGAGCAGTTCTTC
TRBV6-5,once,16,.,TRBJ2-1,CASSYSNRVTYNEQFF,TGTGCCAGCAGTTACTCTAATCGGGTGACATACAATGAGCAGTTCTTC